This T cell receptor (beta chain) derives from a study of T-cell reconstitution after alpha-beta-depleted transplantation in children. The study's findings and limits: Among T cells one year after transplant, newly produced cells accounted for most counts and diversity. Expanded graft clones numbering several hundred reportedly gave rise to alpha-beta T cells about two months after transplant.

Trimming pared 5 bases from V and 0 bases from J, leaving 8 bases between. Germline loops: CDR1 SGHRS, CDR2 YFSETQ. This CDR3 has 13 residues. In regard to this clonotype: Antigen: not known.

Unique molecular identifiers were incorporated when the TCRbeta library was constructed. TCRdb reprocessed the PCR reads via MiXCR and lists one record per CDR3 protein. The table lists fewer than 700,000 distinct CDR3 sequences, approximately 22% of them singletons, with about 14% in the top ten. J is TRBJ2-5 and V is TRBV5-1, with no clear D. The receptor was isolated from a boy less than two years old who had a stem cell transplant for acute myeloid leukemia, so the T cells may come from the graft donor. The sample in question was PBMCs, mostly from graft donor cells, obtained 360 days after TCRalphabeta/CD19-depleted stem cell transplant. CDR3 protein: CASRTNHQETQYF. DNA for the CDR3: TGCGCCAGCAGGACAAACCACCAAGAGACCCAGTACTTC.